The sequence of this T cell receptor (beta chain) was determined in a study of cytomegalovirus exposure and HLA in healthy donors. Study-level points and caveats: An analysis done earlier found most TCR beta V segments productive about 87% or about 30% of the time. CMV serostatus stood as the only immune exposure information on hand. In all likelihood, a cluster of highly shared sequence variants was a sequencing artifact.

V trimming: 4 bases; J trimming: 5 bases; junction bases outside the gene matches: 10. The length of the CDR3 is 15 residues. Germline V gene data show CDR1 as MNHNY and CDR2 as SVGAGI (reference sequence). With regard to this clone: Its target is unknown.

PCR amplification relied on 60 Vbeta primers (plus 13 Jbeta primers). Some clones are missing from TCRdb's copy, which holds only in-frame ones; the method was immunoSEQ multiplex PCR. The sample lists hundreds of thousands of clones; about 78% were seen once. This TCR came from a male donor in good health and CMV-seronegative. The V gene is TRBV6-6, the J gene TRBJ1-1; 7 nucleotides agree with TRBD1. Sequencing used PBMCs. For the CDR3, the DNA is TGTGCCAGCAGTTCCCTACAGGGGCTGGGAACTGAAGCTTTCTTT. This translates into CASSSLQGLGTEAFF.